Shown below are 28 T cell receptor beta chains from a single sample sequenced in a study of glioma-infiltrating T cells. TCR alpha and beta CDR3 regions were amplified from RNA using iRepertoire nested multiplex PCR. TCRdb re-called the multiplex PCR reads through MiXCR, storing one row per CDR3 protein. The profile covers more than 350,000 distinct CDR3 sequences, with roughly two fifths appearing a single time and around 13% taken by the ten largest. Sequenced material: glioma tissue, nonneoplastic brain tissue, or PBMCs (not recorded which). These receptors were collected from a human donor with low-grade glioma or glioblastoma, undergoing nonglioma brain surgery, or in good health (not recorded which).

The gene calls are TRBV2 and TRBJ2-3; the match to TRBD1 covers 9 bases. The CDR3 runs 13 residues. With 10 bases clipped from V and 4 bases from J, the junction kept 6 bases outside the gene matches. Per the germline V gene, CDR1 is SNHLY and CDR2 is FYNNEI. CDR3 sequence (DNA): TGTGCCACAGGGGACAGGGTCGCAGATACGCAGTATTTT. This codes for CATGDRVADTQYF.

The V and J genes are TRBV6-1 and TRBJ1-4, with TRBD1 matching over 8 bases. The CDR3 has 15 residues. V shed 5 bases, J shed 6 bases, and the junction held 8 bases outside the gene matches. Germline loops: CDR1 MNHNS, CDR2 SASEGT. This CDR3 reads CASSWGTGSDEKLFF. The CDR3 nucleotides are TGTGCCAGCAGTTGGGGGACAGGTAGCGATGAAAAACTGTTTTTT.

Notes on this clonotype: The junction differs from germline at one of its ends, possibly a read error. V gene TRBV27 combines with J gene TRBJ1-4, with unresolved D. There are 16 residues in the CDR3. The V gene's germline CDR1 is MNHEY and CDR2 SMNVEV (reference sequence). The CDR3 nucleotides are TGTGCCAGCAGTAGTAGATTGATAACCGGGAGTGAAAAGCTGTTTTTT. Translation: CASSSRLITGSEKLFF.

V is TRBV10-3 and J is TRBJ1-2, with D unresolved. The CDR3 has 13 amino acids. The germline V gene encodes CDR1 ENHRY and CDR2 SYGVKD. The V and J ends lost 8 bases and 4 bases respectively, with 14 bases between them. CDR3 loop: CAIREADTYGYTF. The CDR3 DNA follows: TGTGCCATCCGAGAGGCAGACACCTATGGCTACACCTTC.

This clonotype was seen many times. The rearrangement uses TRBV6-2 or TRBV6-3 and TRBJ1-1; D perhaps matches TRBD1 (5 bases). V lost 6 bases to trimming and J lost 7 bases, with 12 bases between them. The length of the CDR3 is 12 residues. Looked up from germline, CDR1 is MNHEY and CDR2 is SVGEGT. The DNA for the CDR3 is TGTGCCAGCAGCAACGGGGGGGTTGAAGCTTTCTTT. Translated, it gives CASSNGGVEAFF.

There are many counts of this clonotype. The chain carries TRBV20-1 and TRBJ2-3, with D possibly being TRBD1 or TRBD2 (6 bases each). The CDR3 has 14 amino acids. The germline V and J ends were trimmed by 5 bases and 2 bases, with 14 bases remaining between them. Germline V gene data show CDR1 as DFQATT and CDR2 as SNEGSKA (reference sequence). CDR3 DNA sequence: TGCAGTGCTCCCCCGGGGGCCCCCACAGATACGCAGTATTTT. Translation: CSAPPGAPTDTQYF.

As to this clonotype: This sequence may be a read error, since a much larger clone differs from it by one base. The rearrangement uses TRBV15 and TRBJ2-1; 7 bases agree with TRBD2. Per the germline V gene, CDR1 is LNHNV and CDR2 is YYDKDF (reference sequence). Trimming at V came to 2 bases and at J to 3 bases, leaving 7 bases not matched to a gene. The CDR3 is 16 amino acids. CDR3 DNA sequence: TGTGCCACCAGCAGATCTTTTGCTAGCGGCTACAATGAGCAGTTCTTC. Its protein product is CATSRSFASGYNEQFF.

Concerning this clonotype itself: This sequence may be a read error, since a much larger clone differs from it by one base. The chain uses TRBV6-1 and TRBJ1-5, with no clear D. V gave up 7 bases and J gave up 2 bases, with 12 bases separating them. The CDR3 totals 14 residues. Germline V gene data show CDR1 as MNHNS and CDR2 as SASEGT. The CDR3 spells CASNMNGGNQPQHF. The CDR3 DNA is TGTGCCAGCAATATGAACGGTGGCAATCAGCCCCAGCATTTT.

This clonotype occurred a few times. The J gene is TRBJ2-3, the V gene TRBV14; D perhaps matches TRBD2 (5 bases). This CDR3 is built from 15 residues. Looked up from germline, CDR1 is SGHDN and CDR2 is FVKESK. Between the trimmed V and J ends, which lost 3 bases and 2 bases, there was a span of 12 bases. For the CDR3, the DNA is TGTGCCAGCAGCCAGAGGAGCGGATACACAGATACGCAGTATTTT. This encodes CASSQRSGYTDTQYF.

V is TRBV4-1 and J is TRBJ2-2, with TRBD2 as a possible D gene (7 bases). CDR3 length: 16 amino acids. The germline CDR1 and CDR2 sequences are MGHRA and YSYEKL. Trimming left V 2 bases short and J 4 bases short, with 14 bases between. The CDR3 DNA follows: TGCGCCAGCAGCCAATCCTACAGGGAGGGCACCGGGGAGCTGTTTTTT. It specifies CASSQSYREGTGELFF.

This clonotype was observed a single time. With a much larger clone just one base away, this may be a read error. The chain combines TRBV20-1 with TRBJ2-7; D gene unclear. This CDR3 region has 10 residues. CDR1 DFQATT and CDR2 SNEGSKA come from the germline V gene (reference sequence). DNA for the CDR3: TGCAGTCCTAGTGAGTACGAGCAGTACTTC. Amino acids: CSPSEYEQYF.

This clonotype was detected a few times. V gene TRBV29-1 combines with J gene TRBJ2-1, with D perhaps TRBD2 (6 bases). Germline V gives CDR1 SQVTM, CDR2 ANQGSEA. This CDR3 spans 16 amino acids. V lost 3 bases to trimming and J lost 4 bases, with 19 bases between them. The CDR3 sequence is CSVDREGGPGYNEQFF. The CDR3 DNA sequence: TGCAGCGTTGACAGGGAAGGAGGGCCGGGGTACAATGAGCAGTTCTTC.

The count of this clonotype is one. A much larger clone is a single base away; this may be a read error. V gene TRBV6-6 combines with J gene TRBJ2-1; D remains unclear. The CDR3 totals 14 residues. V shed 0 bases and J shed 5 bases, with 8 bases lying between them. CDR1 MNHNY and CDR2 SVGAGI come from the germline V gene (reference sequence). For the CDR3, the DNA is TGTGCCAGCAGTTACTCGTACTTACACAATGAGCAGTTCTTC. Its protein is CASSYSYLHNEQFF.

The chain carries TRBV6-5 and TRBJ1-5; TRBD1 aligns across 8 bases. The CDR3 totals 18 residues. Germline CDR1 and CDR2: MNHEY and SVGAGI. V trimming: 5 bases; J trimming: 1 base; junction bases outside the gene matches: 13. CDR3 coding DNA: TGTGCCAGCAGTCCGTTCACCGGGACAGGATGGAGCAATCAGCCCCAGCATTTT. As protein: CASSPFTGTGWSNQPQHF.

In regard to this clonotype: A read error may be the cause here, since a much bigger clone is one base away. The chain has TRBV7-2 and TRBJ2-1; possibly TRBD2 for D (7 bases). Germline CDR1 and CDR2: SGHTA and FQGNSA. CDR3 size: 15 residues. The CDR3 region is CASSLAGGTYNEQLF. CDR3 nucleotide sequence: TGTGCCAGCAGCTTAGCGGGAGGGACATACAATGAGCAGTTATTC.

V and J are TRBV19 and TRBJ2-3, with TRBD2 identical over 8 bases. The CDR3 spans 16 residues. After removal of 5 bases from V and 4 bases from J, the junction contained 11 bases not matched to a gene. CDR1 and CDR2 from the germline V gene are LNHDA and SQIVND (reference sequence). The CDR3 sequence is CASSAGRAIFSDTQYF. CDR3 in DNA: TGTGCCAGTAGTGCCGGGAGGGCAATTTTTTCAGATACGCAGTATTTT.

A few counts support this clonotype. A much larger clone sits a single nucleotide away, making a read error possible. The CDR3 sequence is CASSGDDQPQHF. The CDR3, as DNA: TGTGCCAGCAGTGGCGACGATCAGCCCCAGCATTTT. This rearrangement joins TRBV6-2 or TRBV6-3 to TRBJ1-5; unclear D gene. The CDR3 is made up of 12 amino acids. Trimming shortened V by 5 bases and J by 5 bases, and 7 bases separated the two germline ends. Germline CDR1 reads MNHEY; CDR2 reads SVGEGT.

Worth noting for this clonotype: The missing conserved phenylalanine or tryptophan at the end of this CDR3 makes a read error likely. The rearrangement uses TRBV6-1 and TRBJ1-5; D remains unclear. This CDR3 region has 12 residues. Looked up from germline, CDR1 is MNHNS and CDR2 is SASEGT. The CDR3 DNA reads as TGCGCCAGCAGTGCACGAATCAAGCCCCAGCATCTT. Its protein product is CASSARIKPQHL.

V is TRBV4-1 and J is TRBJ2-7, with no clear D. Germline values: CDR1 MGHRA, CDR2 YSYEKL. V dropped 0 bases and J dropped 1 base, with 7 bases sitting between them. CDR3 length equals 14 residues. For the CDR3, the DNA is TGCGCCAGCAGCCAAGAGGCCAGATCCTACGAGCAGTACTTC. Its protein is CASSQEARSYEQYF.

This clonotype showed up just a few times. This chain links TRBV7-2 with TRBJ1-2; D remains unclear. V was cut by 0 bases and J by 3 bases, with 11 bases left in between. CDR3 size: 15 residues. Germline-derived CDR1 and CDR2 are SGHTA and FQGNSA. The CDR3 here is CASSLANAGYYGYTF. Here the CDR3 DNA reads TGTGCCAGCAGCTTAGCGAACGCCGGGTACTATGGCTACACCTTC.

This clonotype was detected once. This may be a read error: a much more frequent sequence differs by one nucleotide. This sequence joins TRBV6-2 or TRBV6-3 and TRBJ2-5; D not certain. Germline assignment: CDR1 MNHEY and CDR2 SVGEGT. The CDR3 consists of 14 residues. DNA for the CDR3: TGTGCCAGCAGGCTCGACGGCTTCCAAGGGACCCAGTACTTC. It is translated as CASRLDGFQGTQYF.

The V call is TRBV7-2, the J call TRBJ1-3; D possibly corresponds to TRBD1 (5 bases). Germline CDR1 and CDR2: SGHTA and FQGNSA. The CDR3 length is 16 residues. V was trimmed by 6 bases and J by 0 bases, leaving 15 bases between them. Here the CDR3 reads CASSHGQSISGNTIYF. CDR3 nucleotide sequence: TGTGCCAGCAGTCACGGACAATCAATCTCTGGAAACACCATATATTTT.

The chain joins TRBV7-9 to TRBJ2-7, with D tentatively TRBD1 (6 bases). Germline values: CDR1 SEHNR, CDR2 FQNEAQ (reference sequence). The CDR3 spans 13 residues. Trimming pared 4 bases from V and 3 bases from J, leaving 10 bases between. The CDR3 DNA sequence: TGTGCCAGCAGCTCCAGGACAGACTACGAGCAGTACTTC. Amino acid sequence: CASSSRTDYEQYF.

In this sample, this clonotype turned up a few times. CDR3 residues: CSARRDRGSTLLYF. DNA for the CDR3: TGCAGTGCTAGGCGTGACAGGGGGTCCACCCTGCTATATTTT. The V gene is TRBV20-1, the J gene TRBJ1-3; 9 bases are a match to TRBD1. The V gene end was trimmed by 3 bases and the J gene end by 14 bases; junction bases not matched to a gene: 14. This CDR3 is built from 14 residues. Germline lookup yields CDR1 DFQATT and CDR2 SNEGSKA (reference sequence).

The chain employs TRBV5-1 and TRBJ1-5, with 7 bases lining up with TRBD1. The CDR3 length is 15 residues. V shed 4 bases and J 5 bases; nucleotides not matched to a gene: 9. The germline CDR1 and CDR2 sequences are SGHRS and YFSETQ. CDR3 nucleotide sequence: TGCGCCAGCAGCGCCGGGACAGCAACCGATCAGCCCCAGCATTTT. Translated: CASSAGTATDQPQHF.

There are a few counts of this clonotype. CDR3: CASRSMFGAGRDQPQHF. DNA for the CDR3: TGTGCCAGTAGATCAATGTTTGGGGCAGGGAGGGATCAGCCCCAGCATTTT. The chain links TRBV19 to TRBJ1-5; the D gene is possibly TRBD1 (5 bases). This CDR3 has 17 amino acids. Trimming cost V 6 bases and J 5 bases, with 23 bases left between them. CDR1 LNHDA and CDR2 SQIVND come from the germline V gene (reference sequence).

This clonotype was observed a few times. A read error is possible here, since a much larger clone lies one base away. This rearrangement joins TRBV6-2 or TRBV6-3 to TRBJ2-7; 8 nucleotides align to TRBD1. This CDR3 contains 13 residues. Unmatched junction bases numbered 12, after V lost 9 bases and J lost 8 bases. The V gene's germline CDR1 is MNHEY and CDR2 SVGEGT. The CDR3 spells CASTAQGGNKQYF. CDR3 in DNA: TGTGCCAGTACTGCACAGGGGGGCAACAAGCAGTACTTC.

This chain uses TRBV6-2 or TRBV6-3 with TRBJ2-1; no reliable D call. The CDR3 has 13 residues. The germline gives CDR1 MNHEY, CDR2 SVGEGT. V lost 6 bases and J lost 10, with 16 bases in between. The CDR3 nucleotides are TGTGCCAGCAGGCGTGACTTTCTAGGCGAGCAGTTCTTC. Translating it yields CASRRDFLGEQFF.